This note documents a single T cell receptor (beta chain) sequence. These data belong to a study of blood T cell repertoires in COVID-19. Produced via immunoSEQ multiplex PCR; TCRdb's table is partial and in-frame only. The sample includes approximately 250,000 clones, around 88% of them seen just once. Individuals drawn from 20 to 30 US areas were roughly 18 to 95 years old. The CDR3 has 13 amino acids. The V segment lost 5 bases and the J segment 2 bases; nucleotides outside the gene matches: 2. The source material was PBMCs or T cells enriched from blood (not recorded which). The receptor comes from a middle-aged woman with acute COVID-19. The genes are TRBV12-3 or TRBV12-4 and TRBJ1-2, with 7 bases lining up with TRBD1. The CDR3 nucleotides are TGTGCCAGCAGTCCGACAGGGAACTATGGCTACACCTTC. Translation gives CASSPTGNYGYTF.